One and the same sample provided the 20 T cell receptor beta chains below, sequenced in a study of T cells in women clearing cervical HPV infection. Assay used: immunoSEQ multiplex PCR; TCRdb lists only in-frame clones, some missing. The sample totals around 23,000 clones; its top ten clones hold about 5%. Sequenced material: blood buffy coat. Receptors originate from a woman between 18 and 75 years old with a cervical HPV16 infection that either progressed to CIN3+ or cleared (not recorded which).

CDR3 bases read: TGTGCCAGCAGTTACACCGGACAGGGCGGCTCACCA. It translates to CASSYTGQGGSP. The complete CDR3 reads CASSYTGQGGSPLFF. The chain joins TRBV6-2 or TRBV6-3 to TRBJ1-4, with 8 bases lining up with TRBD1. From the germline J gene comes the end of the CDR3, since the read stops 3 residues before it. This CDR3 comprises 15 residues. Germline loops: CDR1 MNHEY, CDR2 SVGEGT.

A note on this clone: Read data end 3 residues before the CDR3 end; the end is taken from the germline J gene. The genes are TRBV10-3 and TRBJ2-3; D is uncertain. CDR1 is ENHRY, CDR2 SYGVKD, per germline. Trimming took off 1 base at V and 5 bases at J, with 10 bases between the two ends. CDR3 length: 14 amino acids. The CDR3 bases that were read are TGTGCCATCAGTGAGTTGCTAGTTGGAGATACG. This translates into CAISELLVGDT. The whole CDR3 reads CAISELLVGDTQYF.

Worth noting for this clone: The CDR3 end is not reached by the read, which stops 3 residues before it; the germline J gene fills it in. The chain joins TRBV28 to TRBJ2-5; 9 bases are a match to TRBD2. CDR1 and CDR2 from the germline V gene are MDHEN and SYDVKM. The CDR3 covers 16 residues. V dropped 5 bases and J dropped 3; count of bases not matched to a gene: 10. Partial CDR3 DNA: TGTGCCAGCAGTCCCCCTAGCGGGACCGTTAAAGAGACC. As protein: CASSPPSGTVKET. The whole CDR3 is CASSPPSGTVKETQYF.

A remark on this clone: The sequence runs out 3 residues before the end of the CDR3; the remainder is reconstructed from the germline J gene. J is TRBJ2-7 and V is TRBV6-1, with TRBD2 matching 9 bases. CDR1 is MNHNS, CDR2 SASEGT, per germline. CDR3 size: 17 residues. With 1 base clipped from V and 2 bases from J, the junction kept 9 bases outside the gene matches. The CDR3 DNA, read in part, is TGTGCCAGCAGTGAAGAGGGGCCTAGCGGGATCCCCTACGAG. Translated, it gives CASSEEGPSGIPYE. The CDR3 as a whole reads CASSEEGPSGIPYEQYF.

Points on this clone: The DNA ends 3 residues before the CDR3 does, and the rest of the CDR3 is filled in from the germline J gene. The chain links TRBV30 to TRBJ1-2, with a weak D call TRBD1 (6 bases). V dropped 1 base and J dropped 5 bases, with 11 bases sitting between them. This CDR3 has 13 residues. Per germline, CDR1 GTSNPN and CDR2 SVGIG (reference sequence). CDR3 loop: CAWSADSSYGYTF. The CDR3 bases that were read are TGTGCCTGGAGTGCGGACAGCAGTTATGGC.

For this clone: The missing CDR3 end, 3 residues past where the read stops, is filled in from the germline J gene. V gene TRBV29-1 combines with J gene TRBJ2-1; TRBD2 agrees at 13 bases. V was pared by 3 bases and J by 3 bases, with 11 bases of the junction left unmatched. The CDR3 runs 18 residues. CDR1 and CDR2 from the germline V gene are SQVTM and ANQGSEA. The CDR3 bases that were read are TGCAGCGTTGATTCTGGGACTAGCGGGAAGGGAGGCTACAATGAG. Translation gives CSVDSGTSGKGGYNE. The whole CDR3 sequence is CSVDSGTSGKGGYNEQFF.

For this clone: The observed sequence ends 3 residues before the CDR3 terminus, with the missing tail filled in from the germline J gene. The chain employs TRBV10-2 and TRBJ1-1, with 8 bases aligning to TRBD1. Germline V gives CDR1 WSHSY, CDR2 SAAADI. The trim removed 3 bases at V and 3 bases at J, leaving 6 bases unmatched. The CDR3 has 15 residues. The CDR3 sequence is CASSENYRGYTEAFF. The CDR3 bases that were read are TGCGCCAGCAGTGAAAATTACAGGGGGTACACTGAA.

As concerns this clone: The CDR3 is cut off 3 residues early in the read; its end comes from the germline J gene. The gene calls are TRBV6-2 or TRBV6-3 and TRBJ2-1; TRBD2 agrees at 8 bases. Per germline, CDR1 MNHEY and CDR2 SVGEGT. The CDR3 runs 15 residues. The V segment lost 4 bases and the J segment 6 bases; nucleotides outside the gene matches: 8. CDR3 bases read: TGTGCCAGCAGTTTAGGTAGCGGGATTGGCAATGAG. Translating gives CASSLGSGIGNE. The CDR3 in its entirety is CASSLGSGIGNEQFF.

Worth noting for this clone: The read terminates 3 residues ahead of where the CDR3 ends, so the germline J gene completes it. The chain couples TRBV19 to TRBJ1-2; possibly TRBD1 for D (5 bases). The length of the CDR3 is 14 residues. The germline V gene has CDR1 LNHDA and CDR2 SQIVND (reference sequence). Incomplete CDR3 DNA: TGTGCCAGTAGTATAGGGGGCGGCACAGATACC. It codes for CASSIGGGTDT. The full CDR3 is CASSIGGGTDTYTF.

A remark on this clone: The missing CDR3 end, 3 residues past where the read stops, is filled in from the germline J gene. V usage is TRBV10-2 and J usage is TRBJ2-3, with D possibly TRBD2 on 5 matching bases. V was pared by 4 bases and J by 5 bases, with 16 bases between. Germline lookup yields CDR1 WSHSY and CDR2 SAAADI. The CDR3 extends over 15 amino acids. This chain's CDR3 is CASSVAGPSRDTQYF. The sequenced part of the CDR3 DNA is TGCGCCAGCAGTGTGGCGGGTCCCTCACGAGATACG.

On this clone: The read ends 3 residues early relative to the CDR3; the germline J gene fills the gap. The rearrangement joins TRBV7-9 to TRBJ2-2; D is unclear. The length of the CDR3 is 12 residues. Germline V gene sequence: CDR1 SEHNR, CDR2 FQNEAQ (reference sequence). CDR3 protein: CASSPYASPLFF. The CDR3 bases that were read are TGTGCCAGCAGCCCCTACGCATCACCG.

Note on this clone: The DNA ends 3 residues before the CDR3 does, and the rest of the CDR3 is filled in from the germline J gene. The J gene is TRBJ2-5, the V gene TRBV7-2, with 12 bases identical to TRBD2. The CDR3 is 15 amino acids. J was trimmed by 4 bases and V by 9 bases; bases with no gene match: 9. Germline loops: CDR1 SGHTA, CDR2 FQGNSA. CDR3 DNA, as far as it was read: TGTGCCAGTGGTCGACTAGCGGGAGTTTCAGAGACC. This encodes CASGRLAGVSET. The full CDR3 is CASGRLAGVSETQYF.

Comments on this clone: The CDR3 is cut off 3 residues early in the read; its end comes from the germline J gene. The gene calls are TRBV7-7 and TRBJ2-5; 12 bases fit TRBD2. Per germline, CDR1 SSHAT and CDR2 FNYEAQ (reference sequence). V was pared by 5 bases and J by 1 base, with 5 bases of the junction left unmatched. The CDR3 is made up of 16 amino acids. The CDR3 region is CASSPGLAGPQETQYF. CDR3 DNA, as far as it was read: TGTGCCAGCAGCCCTGGACTAGCGGGGCCCCAAGAGACC. The whole variable domain, filled in from reference TRBV7-7 and TRBJ2-5, reads GAGVSQSPRYKVTKRGQDVTLRCDPISSHATLYWYQQALGQGPEFLTYFNYEAQPDKSGLPSDRFSAERPEGSISTLTIQRTEQRDSAMYRCASSPGLAGPQETQYFGPGTRLLVL.

Worth noting for this clone: The read is 3 residues too short to cover the CDR3 end, so that end is filled in from the germline J gene. This chain links TRBV2 with TRBJ1-4; D gene ambiguous. This CDR3 region has 13 residues. Germline assignment: CDR1 SNHLY and CDR2 FYNNEI. This chain's CDR3 is CASSGDPNSPLFF. Incomplete CDR3 DNA: TGTGCCAGCAGTGGTGATCCTAATTCACCA. Full variable domain (outside the CDR3, taken from reference TRBV2 and TRBJ1-4): EPEVTQTPSHQVTQMGQEVILRCVPISNHLYFYWYRQILGQKVEFLVSFYNNEISEKSEIFDDQFSVERPDGSNFTLKIRSTKLEDSAMYFCASSGDPNSPLFFGSGTQLSVL.

Comment on this clone: The CDR3 end is not reached by the read, which stops 3 residues before it; the germline J gene fills it in. The chain has TRBV20-1 and TRBJ2-1; 9 bases map to TRBD2. Germline-derived CDR1 and CDR2 are DFQATT and SNEGSKA (reference sequence). V lost 6 bases and J lost 0; bases outside the gene matches: 3. This CDR3 is built from 14 residues. The CDR3 reads CSAWTSVSYNEQFF. CDR3 DNA (partial): TGCAGTGCGTGGACTAGCGTCTCCTACAATGAG.

Notes on this clone: The missing CDR3 end, 3 residues past where the read stops, is filled in from the germline J gene. The chain carries TRBV20-1 and TRBJ2-1; TRBD2 matches at 7 bases. Germline loops: CDR1 DFQATT, CDR2 SNEGSKA (reference sequence). J was trimmed by 4 bases and V by 3 bases; bases with no gene match: 3. This CDR3 comprises 13 residues. Incomplete CDR3 DNA: TGCAGTGCTAGCAGGACTAGTTACAATGAG. Amino acid sequence: CSASRTSYNE. The full CDR3 sequence reads CSASRTSYNEQFF.

A word on this clone: The read terminates 3 residues before the CDR3 end, so the remaining end is supplied by the germline J gene. The V and J genes are TRBV10-3 and TRBJ2-7; D is undetermined. The germline V gene has CDR1 ENHRY and CDR2 SYGVKD. The V and J ends lost 2 bases and 3 bases respectively, with 11 bases between them. The CDR3 loop spans 14 amino acids. The CDR3 protein is CAISEIAALYEQYF. Partial CDR3 DNA: TGTGCCATCAGTGAGATTGCGGCCCTCTACGAG.

In regard to this clone: At one boundary the junction diverges from the germline segment, which might be a read error. The CDR3 end falls 3 residues outside the read, so it is completed with the germline J gene. This chain uses TRBV11-3 with TRBJ2-1; perhaps TRBD2 as D (5 bases). This CDR3 is 15 amino acids long. Germline V gene lookup returns CDR1 SGHNT and CDR2 YENEEA. The CDR3 region is CASSLGPSSHNEQFF. Incomplete CDR3 DNA: TGTGCCAGCAGCTTAGGGCCTAGCTCCCACAATGAG.

With regard to this clone: The CDR3 is cut off 3 residues early in the read; its end comes from the germline J gene. The chain has TRBV2 and TRBJ2-1; 15 bases line up with TRBD2. Germline trimming cut 10 bases from V and 5 bases from J; bases unmatched to any gene: 18. The CDR3 extends over 19 amino acids. The germline V gene encodes CDR1 SNHLY and CDR2 FYNNEI. The part of the CDR3 DNA that was read is TGTGCCACCCTCCTACTAAGGACTAGCGGGAGGGCCGCGGACAATGAG. Residues: CATLLLRTSGRAADNE. The whole CDR3 protein is CATLLLRTSGRAADNEQFF. Using reference TRBV2 and TRBJ2-1 for the parts outside the CDR3, the full variable domain is EPEVTQTPSHQVTQMGQEVILRCVPISNHLYFYWYRQILGQKVEFLVSFYNNEISEKSEIFDDQFSVERPDGSNFTLKIRSTKLEDSAMYFCATLLLRTSGRAADNEQFFGPGTRLTVL.

In the case of this clone: The CDR3 is cut off 3 residues early in the read; its end comes from the germline J gene. This rearrangement joins TRBV10-2 to TRBJ2-7, with TRBD1 matching over 7 bases. Germline V gene data show CDR1 as WSHSY and CDR2 as SAAADI. V lost 6 bases, J lost 6 bases, and 5 bases stayed unmatched. The CDR3 extends over 12 amino acids. CDR3 bases read: TGCGCCAGCAGACGGACAGGTAGCGAG. Amino acids: CASRRTGSE. The full CDR3 protein is CASRRTGSEQYF.